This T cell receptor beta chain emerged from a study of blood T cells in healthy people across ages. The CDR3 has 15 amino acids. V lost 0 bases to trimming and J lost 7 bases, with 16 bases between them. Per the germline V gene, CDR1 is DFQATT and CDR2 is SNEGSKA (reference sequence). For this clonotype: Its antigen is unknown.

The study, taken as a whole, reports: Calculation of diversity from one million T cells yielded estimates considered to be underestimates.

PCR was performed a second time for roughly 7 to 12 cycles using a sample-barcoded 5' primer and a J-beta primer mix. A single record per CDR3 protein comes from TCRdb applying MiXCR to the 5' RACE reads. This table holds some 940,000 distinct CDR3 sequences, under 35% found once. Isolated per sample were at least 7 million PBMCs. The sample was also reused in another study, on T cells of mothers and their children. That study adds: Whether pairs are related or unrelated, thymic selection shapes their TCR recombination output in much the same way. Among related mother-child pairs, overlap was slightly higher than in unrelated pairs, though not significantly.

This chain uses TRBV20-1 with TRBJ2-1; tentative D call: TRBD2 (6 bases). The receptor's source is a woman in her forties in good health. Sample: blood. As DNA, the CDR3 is TGCAGTGCTAGAGATCTGGCGGGGTTGTGGAATGAGCAGTTCTTC. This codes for CSARDLAGLWNEQFF.